This TCR beta chain was sequenced in a study of blood T cell repertoires in COVID-19. Turning to the study itself: PBMCs, B-cell-depleted T cells, or T cells provided the cDNA or gDNA that made up the material.

The data were produced by immunoSEQ multiplex PCR, yet TCRdb's version contains in-frame clones alone and is incomplete. The repertoire consists of roughly 250,000 clones, with roughly 90% occurring once and the leading ten covering just under 6.5%. Germline V gene lookup returns CDR1 MNHNS and CDR2 SASEGT. The CDR3 loop spans 17 amino acids. The V gene end was trimmed by 3 bases and the J gene end by 5 bases; junction bases not matched to a gene: 11. This clone was picked up one time. This sequence was found in a woman between 25 and 40 years old with acute COVID-19. The specimen was PBMCs or T cells enriched from blood (not recorded which). The V call is TRBV6-1, the J call TRBJ1-5; 9 bases fit TRBD1. The CDR3: CASSEFFHRGPDQPQHF. DNA of the CDR3: TGTGCCAGCAGTGAGTTCTTCCACAGGGGGCCTGATCAGCCCCAGCATTTT.